One and the same sample provided the 9 T cell receptor beta chains below, sequenced in a study of blood T cell repertoires in COVID-19. This table comes from immunoSEQ multiplex PCR, and its TCRdb copy is limited to in-frame clones, with some not included. Of fewer than 150,000 clones in the sample, 86% were seen once. Material for sequencing was peripheral blood. The receptors originated from a man in his 70s who had recovered from COVID-19.

V usage is TRBV9 and J usage is TRBJ2-3; 7 positions agree with TRBD1. With 1 base clipped from V and 0 bases from J, the junction kept 2 bases outside the gene matches. The CDR3 loop spans 15 amino acids. The V gene's germline CDR1 is SGDLS and CDR2 YYNGEE. The chain's CDR3 is CASSVQDRSTDTQYF. The CDR3 coding sequence is TGTGCCAGCAGCGTACAGGACAGGAGCACAGATACGCAGTATTTT.

The V call is TRBV5-1, the J call TRBJ1-2; D call uncertain. The CDR3 contains 13 residues. The V gene's germline CDR1 is SGHRS and CDR2 YFSETQ. V lost 0 bases and J 4 bases, leaving 7 bases between the germline ends. This chain's CDR3 is CASSLEAGYGYTF. The CDR3, as DNA: TGCGCCAGCAGCTTGGAGGCAGGCTATGGCTACACCTTC.

V is TRBV28 and J is TRBJ2-7; 9 bases match TRBD1. This CDR3 contains 15 residues. From germline, CDR1 is MDHEN and CDR2 SYDVKM. After removal of 0 bases from V and 5 bases from J, the junction contained 5 bases not matched to a gene. The CDR3 bases are TGTGCCAGCAGTTTATGGGACAGGGGTATCGACGAGCAGTACTTC. This codes for CASSLWDRGIDEQYF.

This clone showed up just once. This chain links TRBV11-3 with TRBJ2-1, with 9 bases lining up with TRBD2. CDR1 SGHNT and CDR2 YENEEA come from the germline V gene. V lost 5 bases, J lost 0 bases, and 8 bases stayed unmatched. The CDR3 sequence is 17 residues long. For the CDR3, the DNA is TGTGCCAGCAGCGCCCGGACTAGCGCTGACTCCTACAATGAGCAGTTCTTC. Its translation is CASSARTSADSYNEQFF.

Points on this clone: Different DNA sequences within this sample yield the same CDR3. CDR3 nucleotides: TGTGCCAGCAGTTACTCGACAGGGGGCGTTTATGGCTACACCTTC. Its protein product is CASSYSTGGVYGYTF. The genes are TRBV6-5 and TRBJ1-2, with 10 bases matching TRBD1. CDR3 length equals 15 residues. With V trimmed by 0 bases and J by 5 bases, 3 bases remained unmatched. Germline-derived CDR1 and CDR2 are MNHEY and SVGAGI.

V usage is TRBV10-2 and J usage is TRBJ1-3; D call uncertain. Germline V gives CDR1 WSHSY, CDR2 SAAADI. CDR3 length equals 15 residues. V lost 3 bases and J lost 4, with 13 bases in between. CDR3 sequence reads: CASSEYPGSGNTIYF. The CDR3 DNA is TGCGCCAGCAGTGAATATCCGGGGTCCGGAAACACCATATATTTT.

The chain recombines TRBV6-5 with TRBJ1-4, with D perhaps matching TRBD1 (5 bases). CDR1 and CDR2 from the germline V gene are MNHEY and SVGAGI. The V gene lost 5 bases and the J gene lost 5 bases, with 15 bases spanning the gap. The CDR3 totals 15 residues. CDR3 in amino acids: CASSPRLGGNEKLFF. The CDR3 nucleotides read TGTGCCAGCAGTCCCCGACTTGGGGGGAATGAAAAACTGTTTTTT.

The chain employs TRBV29-1 and TRBJ2-6; D gene unclear. The CDR3 sequence is 12 residues long. V was trimmed by 7 bases and J by 0 bases, leaving 4 bases between them. Germline V gene lookup returns CDR1 SQVTM and CDR2 ANQGSEA. CDR3: CSGYSGANVLTF. CDR3 nucleotides: TGCAGCGGCTACTCTGGGGCCAACGTCCTGACTTTC.

The chain uses TRBV7-9 and TRBJ2-1; D call uncertain. V dropped 0 bases and J dropped 6 bases, with 9 bases sitting between them. Germline-derived CDR1 and CDR2 are SEHNR and FQNEAQ (reference sequence). The CDR3 extends over 14 amino acids. In nucleotides, the CDR3 is TGTGCCAGCAGCTTAGCGCAGGAACGCAATGAGCAGTTCTTC. Its translation: CASSLAQERNEQFF.